This entry lists 23 T cell receptor beta chains sequenced from one sample in a study of blood T cell repertoires in COVID-19. Sequencing was performed with immunoSEQ multiplex PCR; in TCRdb, only in-frame clones are kept and a portion is missing. Of about 200,000 clones in the sample, 86% were seen once. The sequencing sample was made of peripheral blood. These receptors came from a woman in her seventies with acute or convalescent COVID-19.

A word on this clone: Other DNA sequences in the same sample also yield this CDR3. The rearrangement joins TRBV5-1 to TRBJ2-2; D is uncertain. CDR1 SGHRS and CDR2 YFSETQ come from the germline V gene. V dropped 4 bases and J dropped 2 bases, with 3 bases sitting between them. CDR3 length equals 12 residues. This CDR3 is CASSQNTGELFF. The CDR3 nucleotides are TGCGCCAGCAGCCAAAACACCGGGGAGCTGTTTTTT.

The chain links TRBV7-8 to TRBJ1-5, with a weak D call TRBD1 (5 bases). The CDR3 has 16 amino acids. Germline-derived CDR1 and CDR2 are SGHVS and FQNEAQ. Trimming removed 3 bases from V and 3 bases from J, with 15 bases in between. CDR3 sequence: CASSFGSGKNNQPQHF. CDR3 DNA sequence: TGTGCCAGCAGCTTTGGTTCAGGGAAAAACAATCAGCCCCAGCATTTT.

This chain uses TRBV7-9 with TRBJ2-2, with D perhaps TRBD1 (5 bases). This CDR3 is built from 14 residues. Trimming left V 5 bases short and J 3 bases short, with 10 bases between. Germline V gene data show CDR1 as SEHNR and CDR2 as FQNEAQ (reference sequence). CDR3 residues: CASSVDTYTGELFF. For the CDR3, the DNA is TGTGCCAGCAGCGTGGACACGTACACCGGGGAGCTGTTTTTT.

The gene calls are TRBV27 and TRBJ2-1; D might be TRBD2 (5 bases). This CDR3 is 13 amino acids long. Per germline, CDR1 MNHEY and CDR2 SMNVEV (reference sequence). V was pared by 3 bases and J by 9 bases, with 12 bases between. CDR3 coding DNA: TGTGCCAGCAGTTTTCGTGCGGGCGGTGAGCAGTTCTTC. Translation gives CASSFRAGGEQFF.

The rearrangement joins TRBV7-9 to TRBJ2-1; the match to TRBD2 covers 7 bases. There are 14 residues in the CDR3. The V gene end was trimmed by 1 base and the J gene end by 10 bases; junction bases not matched to a gene: 7. Per the germline V gene, CDR1 is SEHNR and CDR2 is FQNEAQ (reference sequence). The CDR3 DNA is TGTGCCAGCAGCTTAGGGAGCGGGGTCTGGGAGCAGTTCTTC. Residues: CASSLGSGVWEQFF.

The gene calls are TRBV29-1 and TRBJ1-1; D remains ambiguous. The ends were cut back, 5 bases at V and 1 base at J, with 8 bases in the middle. The CDR3 extends over 12 amino acids. Germline values: CDR1 SQVTM, CDR2 ANQGSEA. Written as DNA, the CDR3 is TGCAGCGTTTCTTACAGGAACACTGAAGCTTTCTTT. This codes for CSVSYRNTEAFF.

The chain carries TRBV6-1 and TRBJ1-3; D perhaps matches TRBD1 (5 bases). The CDR3 length is 17 residues. V was pared by 6 bases and J by 2 bases, with 20 bases between. Germline CDR1 is MNHNS and CDR2 is SASEGT. The CDR3 sequence: CASSESGDQRPGNTIYF. CDR3 DNA sequence: TGTGCCAGCAGCGAAAGCGGGGACCAACGCCCTGGAAACACCATATATTTT.

The chain is built from TRBV18 and TRBJ1-2; D not resolved. V was cut by 6 bases and J by 8 bases, with 13 bases left in between. This CDR3 is 12 amino acids long. Germline V gene data show CDR1 as KGHSH and CDR2 as LQKENI. The CDR3 coding sequence is TGTGCCAGCTCCCCAAGAACAGAGGGCTACACCTTC. Translation gives CASSPRTEGYTF.

The chain links TRBV9 to TRBJ2-7, with TRBD1 identical over 8 bases. CDR1 and CDR2 (germline): SGDLS, YYNGEE. V was pared by 0 bases and J by 3 bases, with 5 bases of the junction left unmatched. The length of the CDR3 is 15 residues. The CDR3 loop is CASSVAGGAGYEQYF. The CDR3 DNA sequence: TGTGCCAGCAGCGTAGCAGGGGGCGCGGGCTACGAGCAGTACTTC.

This chain uses TRBV7-2 with TRBJ2-5; D may be TRBD1 (5 bases). V lost 5 bases, J lost 2 bases, and 24 bases lay in between. Germline CDR1 and CDR2: SGHTA and FQGNSA. The CDR3 has 18 amino acids. For the CDR3, the DNA is TGTGCCAGCAGCCGCCTAGACCCCCTTGGGGCCAGACAAGAGACCCAGTACTTC. Protein: CASSRLDPLGARQETQYF.

J is TRBJ2-7 and V is TRBV7-2; 9 bases line up with TRBD2. The CDR3 is made up of 14 amino acids. J lost 5 bases, V lost 1 base, and 3 bases had no gene match. CDR1 is SGHTA and CDR2 is FQGNSA in the germline V gene. Written as DNA, the CDR3 is TGTGCCAGCAGCTTAGAGTCTAGCGGGAACGAGCAGTACTTC. This translates into CASSLESSGNEQYF.

The V gene is TRBV7-8, the J gene TRBJ2-5, with 9 bases identical to TRBD2. The trim removed 4 bases at V and 5 bases at J, leaving 2 bases unmatched. The germline V gene has CDR1 SGHVS and CDR2 FQNEAQ. The CDR3 spans 13 residues. The chain's CDR3 is CASSSGLAETQYF. CDR3 DNA sequence: TGTGCCAGCAGCTCCGGACTAGCGGAGACCCAGTACTTC.

This clone has only a few counts. This CDR3 is CASRRQGLPNYGYTF. The DNA of the CDR3 is TGTGCCAGCAGGCGACAGGGACTTCCTAACTATGGCTACACCTTC. The V and J genes are TRBV6-5 and TRBJ1-2; TRBD1 matches at 7 bases. CDR1 is MNHEY and CDR2 is SVGAGI in the germline V gene. After removal of 6 bases from V and 0 bases from J, the junction contained 7 bases not matched to a gene. The CDR3 extends over 15 amino acids.

CDR3 bases: TGTGCCAGCAGCCAAGTGACAGGGCGCTCACCCCTCCACTTT. It translates to CASSQVTGRSPLHF. This chain uses TRBV3-1 (or the pseudogene TRBV3-2) with TRBJ1-6; 7 bases map to TRBD1. CDR1 and CDR2 from the germline V gene are LGHDT and YNNKEL (reference sequence). Trimming removed 1 base from V and 10 bases from J; junction bases left unmatched: 4. CDR3 length: 14 residues.

The J gene is TRBJ2-7, the V gene TRBV27, with D possibly TRBD1 on 5 matching bases. The V end was cut by 0 bases, the J end by 0 bases, with 15 bases between. Germline V gene data show CDR1 as MNHEY and CDR2 as SMNVEV (reference sequence). The CDR3 is 17 residues long. CDR3 bases: TGTGCCAGCAGTTTATCTCCCCCCGGACATTACTCCTACGAGCAGTACTTC. Translating gives CASSLSPPGHYSYEQYF.

The rearrangement joins TRBV29-1 to TRBJ2-5, with D possibly being TRBD1 (6 bases). V lost 8 bases and J lost 3, with 19 bases in between. CDR1 is SQVTM, CDR2 ANQGSEA, per germline. This CDR3 has 14 amino acids. CDR3 region: CSSALWAGEETQYF. As DNA, the CDR3 is TGCAGCTCCGCACTATGGGCAGGGGAAGAGACCCAGTACTTC.

The J gene is TRBJ1-2, the V gene TRBV27, with D uncertain. Trimming removed 3 bases at V and 8 bases at J, with 16 bases between. This CDR3 spans 14 amino acids. CDR1 is MNHEY and CDR2 is SMNVEV in the germline V gene (reference sequence). The chain's CDR3 is CASSFRSAVGGYTF. DNA for the CDR3: TGTGCCAGCAGTTTCAGATCGGCTGTCGGGGGCTACACCTTC.

This sequence joins TRBV29-1 and TRBJ2-2; 8 nucleotides line up with TRBD2. CDR1 SQVTM and CDR2 ANQGSEA come from the germline V gene. The CDR3 runs 15 residues. V shed 4 bases, J shed 5 bases, and the junction held 9 bases outside the gene matches. The CDR3 bases are TGCAGCGTTGGTTCGGGGGGGGCCCGGACCGGGGAGCTGTTTTTT. Protein sequence: CSVGSGGARTGELFF.

The chain couples TRBV28 to TRBJ1-2; no clear D gene. There are 14 residues in the CDR3. V lost 4 bases and J lost 9, with 18 bases in between. The germline gives CDR1 MDHEN, CDR2 SYDVKM. CDR3 sequence (DNA): TGTGCCAGCAGTTGGGCCCCGCAACGGTCGAGCTACACCTTC. Translating it yields CASSWAPQRSSYTF.

The chain combines TRBV3-1 (or the pseudogene TRBV3-2) with TRBJ1-1, with TRBD1 matching 11 bases. Germline V gene lookup returns CDR1 LGHDT and CDR2 YNNKEL (reference sequence). After removal of 3 bases from V and 7 bases from J, the junction contained 7 bases not matched to a gene. The CDR3 loop spans 15 amino acids. CDR3 loop: CASSQRGTGGFEAFF. The CDR3 nucleotides are TGTGCCAGCAGCCAGAGGGGGACAGGGGGATTTGAAGCTTTCTTT.

The chain is built from TRBV6-5 and TRBJ1-1; the match to TRBD1 covers 7 bases. V was clipped by 5 bases and J by 2 bases; unmatched bases: 2. Germline CDR1 reads MNHEY; CDR2 reads SVGAGI. CDR3 length: 13 residues. In nucleotides, the CDR3 is TGTGCCAGCAGTCGGGACAGAAACACTGAAGCTTTCTTT. As protein: CASSRDRNTEAFF.

CDR3 DNA sequence: TGCGCCAGCAGCTTCTCGACGAGGGGGGGCGCGACTGAAGCTTTCTTT. Translated, it gives CASSFSTRGGATEAFF. The chain employs TRBV5-1 and TRBJ1-1; maybe TRBD1 (6 bases). Per germline, CDR1 SGHRS and CDR2 YFSETQ. V was trimmed by 2 bases and J by 5 bases, leaving 19 bases between them. The CDR3 has 16 amino acids.

The chain has TRBV19 and TRBJ2-7; TRBD1 agrees at 7 bases. J gave up 0 bases and V 3 bases, and 11 bases lay outside the gene matches. The CDR3 has 17 amino acids. CDR1 is LNHDA, CDR2 SQIVND, per germline (reference sequence). The CDR3 DNA is TGTGCCAGTAGTATTGGCGCGACAGGGACGATCTCCTACGAGCAGTACTTC. As protein: CASSIGATGTISYEQYF.